This T cell receptor beta chain was captured by sequencing in a study of vaccination and CD4 T cells after COVID-19. Whole-study results and caveats: Only post-vaccination samples contained a median approximately 84% of the reactive clones in convalescent patients.

Treatment in this sample: roughly 11-day PBMC culture with coronavirus spike peptide pools or control peptides (ViraFEST assay). Comment on this clonotype: Antigen specificity is unknown.

At the Johns Hopkins FTIC core, DNA taken from cultured CD4+ T cells was sequenced by way of the Oncomine TCR Beta short-read assay. One entry per CDR3 protein results from TCRdb running MiXCR on the PCR reads. Among some 14,000 distinct CDR3 sequences listed, around two fifths were seen once. Sequencing was carried out using CD4+ T cells from blood, cultured in vitro. This sequence originates from a human donor who had recovered from COVID-19.

The CDR3 DNA reads TGTGCCAGCAGTGATCCCACCCGGGACTCCGTGTTCAATGAGCAGTTCTTC. This codes for CASSDPTRDSVFNEQFF. V usage is TRBV2 and J usage is TRBJ2-1, with D perhaps matching TRBD2 (6 bases). Germline V gives CDR1 SNHLY, CDR2 FYNNEI. The CDR3 runs 17 residues. Trimming took off 3 bases at V and 6 bases at J, with 21 bases between the two ends.